The source of this T cell receptor (beta chain) is a study of blood T cells in healthy people across ages. J lost 0 bases, V lost 2 bases, and 9 bases had no gene match. This CDR3 comprises 17 residues. Germline CDR1 is KGHSH and CDR2 is LQKENI. Sample-barcoded 5' priming and a J-beta primer mix drove a second PCR of about 6 to 12 cycles. TCRdb reanalysed the 5' RACE reads using MiXCR and keeps one entry per CDR3 protein. Among around 800,000 distinct CDR3 sequences, around 68% were seen once, and the ten largest hold 28%. The source of this sequence is a man under 40 in good health. The sample was blood. The chain couples TRBV18 to TRBJ1-2, with 7 positions matching TRBD1. CDR3 nucleotides: TGTGCCAGCTCACCAAGAACAGGGGACTCTTCTAACTATGGCTACACCTTC. It encodes CASSPRTGDSSNYGYTF.